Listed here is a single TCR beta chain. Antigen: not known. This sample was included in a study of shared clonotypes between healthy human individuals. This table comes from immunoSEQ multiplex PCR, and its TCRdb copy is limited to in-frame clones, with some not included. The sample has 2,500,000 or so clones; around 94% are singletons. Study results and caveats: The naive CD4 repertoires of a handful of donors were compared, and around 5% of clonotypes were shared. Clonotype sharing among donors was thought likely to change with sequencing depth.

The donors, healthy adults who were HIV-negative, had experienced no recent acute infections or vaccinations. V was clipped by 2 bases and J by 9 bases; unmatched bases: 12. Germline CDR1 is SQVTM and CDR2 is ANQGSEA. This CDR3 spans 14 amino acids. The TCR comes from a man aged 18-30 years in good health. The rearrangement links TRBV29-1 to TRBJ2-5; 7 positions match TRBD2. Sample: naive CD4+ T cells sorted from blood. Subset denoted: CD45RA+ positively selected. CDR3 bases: TGCAGCGTTGAACTACTAGCGCCGGCCGGGCCCCAGTACTTC. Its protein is CSVELLAPAGPQYF.